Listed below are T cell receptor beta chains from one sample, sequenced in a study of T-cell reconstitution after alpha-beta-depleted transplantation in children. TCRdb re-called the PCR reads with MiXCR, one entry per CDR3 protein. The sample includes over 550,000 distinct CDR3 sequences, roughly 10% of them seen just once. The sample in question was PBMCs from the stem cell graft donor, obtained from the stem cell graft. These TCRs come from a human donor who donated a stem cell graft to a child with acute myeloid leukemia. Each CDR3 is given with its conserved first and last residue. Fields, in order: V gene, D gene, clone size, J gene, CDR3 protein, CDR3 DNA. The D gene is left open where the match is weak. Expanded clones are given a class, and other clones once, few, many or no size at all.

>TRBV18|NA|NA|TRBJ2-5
CASSPQLKETQYF
TGTGCCAGCTCACCACAATTGAAAGAGACCCAGTACTTC
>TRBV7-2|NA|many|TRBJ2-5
CASSLVPGRRETQYF
TGTGCCAGCAGCTTAGTTCCCGGACGGCGGGAGACCCAGTACTTC
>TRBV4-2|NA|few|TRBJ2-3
CASSASLASADTQYF
TGTGCCAGCTCCGCTTCCCTAGCGTCTGCAGATACGCAGTATTTT
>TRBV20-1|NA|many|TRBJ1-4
CSASANEKLFF
TGCAGTGCTAGCGCAAATGAAAAACTGTTTTTT
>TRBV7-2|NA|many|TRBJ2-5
CASSMTWGETQYF
TGTGCCAGCAGTATGACTTGGGGGGAGACCCAGTACTTC
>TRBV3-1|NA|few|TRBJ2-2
CASSPPLTGELFF
TGTGCCAGCAGCCCCCCCCTGACCGGGGAGCTGTTTTTT
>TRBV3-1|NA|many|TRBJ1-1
CASSQVGGNTEAFF
TGTGCCAGCAGCCAAGTGGGGGGGAACACTGAAGCTTTCTTT
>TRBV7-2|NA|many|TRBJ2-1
CASSQAWGSYNEQFF
TGTGCCAGCAGCCAAGCATGGGGGTCCTACAATGAGCAGTTCTTC
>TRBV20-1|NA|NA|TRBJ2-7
CSARAPDFSERGFSYEQYF
TGCAGTGCTAGAGCTCCTGACTTCTCGGAGCGTGGCTTCTCCTACGAGCAGTACTTC
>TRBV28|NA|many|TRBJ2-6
CASSLSGSGANVLTF
TGTGCCAGCAGTTTATCTGGCTCTGGGGCCAACGTCCTGACTTTC
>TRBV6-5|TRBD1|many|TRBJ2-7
CASSPAGQGSYEQYF
TGTGCCAGCAGTCCCGCCGGACAGGGCTCCTACGAGCAGTACTTC
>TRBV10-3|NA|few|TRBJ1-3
CAIRGQAEGNTIYF
TGTGCCATCAGGGGACAAGCAGAGGGAAACACCATATATTTT
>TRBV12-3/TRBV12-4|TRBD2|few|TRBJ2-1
CASSLDGTSGSYNEQFF
TGTGCCAGCAGTTTAGACGGGACTAGCGGCTCCTACAATGAGCAGTTCTTC
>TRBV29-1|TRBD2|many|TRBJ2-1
CSVVASGGNEQFF
TGCAGCGTTGTGGCTAGCGGAGGCAATGAGCAGTTCTTC
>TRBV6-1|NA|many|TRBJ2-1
CASSEQTYYNEQFF
TGTGCCAGCAGTGAACAGACCTACTACAATGAGCAGTTCTTC
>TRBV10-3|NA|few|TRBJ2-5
CAISERDPETQYF
TGTGCCATCAGTGAGCGAGACCCGGAGACCCAGTACTTC
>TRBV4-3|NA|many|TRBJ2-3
CASSPDWGADTQYF
TGCGCCAGCAGCCCGGACTGGGGGGCAGATACGCAGTATTTT
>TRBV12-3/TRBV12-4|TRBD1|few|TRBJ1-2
CASSLGRTGGNGYTF
TGTGCCAGCAGTTTGGGGAGGACAGGGGGGAATGGCTACACCTTC
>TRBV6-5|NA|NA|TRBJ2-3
CASRVEVGTDTQYF
TGTGCCAGCAGGGTCGAGGTGGGGACAGATACGCAGTATTTT
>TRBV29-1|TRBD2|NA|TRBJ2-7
CSVGTSGRPRSYEQYF
TGCAGCGTCGGGACTAGCGGGAGGCCTCGCTCCTACGAGCAGTACTTC
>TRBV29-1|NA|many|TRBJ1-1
CSVDRTGNTEAFF
TGCAGCGTTGATAGGACGGGGAACACTGAAGCTTTCTTT
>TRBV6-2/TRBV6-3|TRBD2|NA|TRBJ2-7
CASSYAGTSKHEQYF
TGTGCCAGCAGTTACGCCGGGACTAGCAAACACGAGCAGTACTTC
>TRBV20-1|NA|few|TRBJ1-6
CSARGGLNSPLHF
TGCAGTGCTAGAGGGGGACTTAATTCACCCCTCCACTTT
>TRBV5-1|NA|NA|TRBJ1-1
CASSPLLVTEAFF
TGCGCCAGCAGCCCTCTTTTGGTCACTGAAGCTTTCTTT
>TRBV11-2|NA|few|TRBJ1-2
CASSLGRINYGYTF
TGTGCCAGCAGCTTAGGGCGGATAAACTATGGCTACACCTTC
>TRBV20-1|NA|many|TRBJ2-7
CSAPEGGSTYEQYF
TGCAGTGCCCCTGAAGGGGGGAGCACCTACGAGCAGTACTTC
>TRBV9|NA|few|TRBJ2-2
CASSIRQEPGELFF
TGTGCCAGCAGCATACGACAGGAACCCGGGGAGCTGTTTTTT
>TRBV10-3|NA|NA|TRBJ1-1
CAISEPLDRPEAFF
TGTGCCATCAGTGAGCCCCTTGATCGTCCTGAAGCTTTCTTT
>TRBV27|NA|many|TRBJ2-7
CASSFNGKEQYF
TGTGCCAGCAGTTTTAACGGGAAAGAGCAGTACTTC
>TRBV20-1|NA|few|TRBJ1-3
CSAARGRGNTIYF
TGCAGTGCGGCCAGGGGACGCGGAAACACCATATATTTT
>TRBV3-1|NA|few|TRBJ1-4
CASSQSGTQNEKLFF
TGTGCCAGCAGCCAGAGCGGGACCCAAAATGAAAAACTGTTTTTT
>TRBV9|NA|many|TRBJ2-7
CASSVGRDWLYDEQYF
TGTGCCAGCAGCGTAGGGAGGGACTGGTTGTACGACGAGCAGTACTTC
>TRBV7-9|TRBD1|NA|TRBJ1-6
CASSQDRGHNSPLHF
TGTGCCAGCAGCCAAGACAGGGGTCACAATTCACCCCTCCACTTT
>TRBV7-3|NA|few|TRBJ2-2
CASAIDSGGGELFF
TGTGCCAGCGCTATTGATAGTGGTGGCGGGGAGCTGTTTTTT
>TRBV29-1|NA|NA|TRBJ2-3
CSVERGNGDTQYF
TGCAGCGTTGAACGAGGGAACGGAGATACGCAGTATTTT
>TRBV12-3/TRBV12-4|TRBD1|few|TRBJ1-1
CASSLGQGRAEAFF
TGTGCCAGCAGTTTAGGACAGGGCCGGGCTGAAGCTTTCTTT
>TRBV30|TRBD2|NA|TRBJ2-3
CAWSALGLASSDTQYF
TGTGCCTGGAGTGCACTGGGACTAGCCTCCTCAGATACGCAGTATTTT
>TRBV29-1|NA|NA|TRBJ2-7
CSVEESSYEQYF
TGCAGCGTTGAAGAGTCATCCTACGAGCAGTACTTC
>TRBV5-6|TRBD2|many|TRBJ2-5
CASSSLVAAGKEETQYF
TGTGCCAGCAGCTCCCTCGTGGCAGCGGGAAAGGAAGAGACCCAGTACTTC
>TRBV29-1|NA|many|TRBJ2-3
CSGDLGPTDTQYF
TGCAGCGGGGACCTCGGCCCCACAGATACGCAGTATTTT
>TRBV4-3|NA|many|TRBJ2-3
CASSQGLAGVDTQYF
TGCGCCAGCAGCCAAGGTCTAGCCGGAGTGGATACGCAGTATTTT
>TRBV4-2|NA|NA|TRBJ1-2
CASSPGTAPDGYTF
TGTGCCAGCAGCCCGGGGACGGCTCCCGATGGCTACACCTTC
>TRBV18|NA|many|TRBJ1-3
CASSPPIAGNTIYF
TGTGCCAGCTCACCACCGATAGCTGGAAACACCATATATTTT
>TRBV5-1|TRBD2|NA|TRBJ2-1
CASSNAGTSAYNEQFF
TGCGCCAGCAGCAACGCCGGGACTAGCGCCTACAATGAGCAGTTCTTC
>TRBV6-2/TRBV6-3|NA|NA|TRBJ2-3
CASSYDEDTQYF
TGTGCCAGCAGTTACGACGAGGATACGCAGTATTTT
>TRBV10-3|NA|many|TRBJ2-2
CAISARQAPGELFF
TGTGCCATCAGTGCCAGGCAGGCCCCCGGGGAGCTGTTTTTT
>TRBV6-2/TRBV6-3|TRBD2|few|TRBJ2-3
CASRGLAAITDTQYF
TGTGCCAGCAGAGGACTAGCGGCAATTACAGATACGCAGTATTTT